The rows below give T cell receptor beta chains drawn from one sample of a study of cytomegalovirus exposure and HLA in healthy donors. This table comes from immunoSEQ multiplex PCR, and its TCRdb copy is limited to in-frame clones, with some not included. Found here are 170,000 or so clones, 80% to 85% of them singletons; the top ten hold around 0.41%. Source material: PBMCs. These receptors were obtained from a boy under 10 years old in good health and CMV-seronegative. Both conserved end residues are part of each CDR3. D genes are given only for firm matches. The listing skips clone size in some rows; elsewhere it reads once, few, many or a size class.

CASSVGIVYGYTF TGTGCCAGCAGCGTAGGAATAGTCTATGGCTACACCTTC . . TRBJ1-2 TRBV9
CASSASSAYNEQFF TGTGCCAGCAGTGCCTCCTCAGCCTACAATGAGCAGTTCTTC . . TRBJ2-1 TRBV6-1
CASSLYAGADTQYF TGTGCCAGCAGCTTATACGCAGGGGCAGATACGCAGTATTTT . . TRBJ2-3 TRBV7-6
CAWSPGHRSGNTIYF TGTGCCTGGAGTCCGGGACATCGCTCTGGAAACACCATATATTTT . . TRBJ1-3 TRBV30
CSVLLLRQAKQFF TGCAGCGTCCTCCTACTTAGACAGGCCAAGCAGTTCTTC . . TRBJ2-1 TRBV29-1
CASSLEPGLVVLDTQYF TGTGCCAGCAGCTTGGAACCGGGACTAGTGGTCTTAGATACGCAGTATTTT . TRBD2 TRBJ2-3 TRBV5-4
CASSLERSQPQHF TGCGCCAGCAGCCTGGAGAGATCTCAGCCCCAGCATTTT . . TRBJ1-5 TRBV4-1
CASSLAAGPGANVLTF TGCGCCAGCAGCTTGGCCGCGGGGCCTGGGGCCAACGTCCTGACTTTC . . TRBJ2-6 TRBV5-1
CASSLGLDSETQYF TGCGCCAGCAGCTTGGGACTAGACTCAGAGACCCAGTACTTC . . TRBJ2-5 TRBV5-1
CASSRTRTDFYEQYF TGTGCCAGCAGCCGTACCAGGACAGATTTCTACGAGCAGTACTTC . . TRBJ2-7 TRBV6-5
CASSLERGRYTEAFF TGTGCCAGCAGCTTGGAAAGGGGTCGGTACACTGAAGCTTTCTTT . . TRBJ1-1 TRBV13
CASSVGGGFGNQPQHF TGTGCCAGCAGCGTAGGAGGAGGGTTCGGCAATCAGCCCCAGCATTTT . . TRBJ1-5 TRBV9
CASSFRRDSFYEQYF TGCGCCAGCAGCTTCAGACGGGACAGTTTCTACGAGCAGTACTTC once TRBD1 TRBJ2-7 TRBV5-1
CASIEGTNRNTIYF TGTGCCAGTATCGAGGGAACGAATCGAAACACCATATATTTT . . TRBJ1-3 TRBV6-1
CASSFPGGVGNQPQHF TGTGCCAGCAGTTTTCCGGGAGGGGTGGGCAATCAGCCCCAGCATTTT . . TRBJ1-5 TRBV28
CASSLGGSNTGELFF TGTGCCAGCAGCTTAGGCGGCTCGAACACCGGGGAGCTGTTTTTT . . TRBJ2-2 TRBV7-2
CASSPRDRGRVSYNEQFF TGCGCCAGCAGCCCCCGGGACAGGGGGAGAGTCTCCTACAATGAGCAGTTCTTC once TRBD1 TRBJ2-1 TRBV5-1
CASSAPGLAGERNEQFF TGTGCCAGCAGTGCCCCGGGACTAGCGGGAGAAAGGAATGAGCAGTTCTTC few TRBD2 TRBJ2-1 TRBV25-1
CASSYGWAGGLEQYF TGTGCCAGCAGCTACGGGTGGGCGGGGGGCCTCGAGCAGTACTTC . TRBD2 TRBJ2-7 TRBV7-9
CASSLIRLSDNEQFF TGTGCCAGCAGCCTAATACGACTCTCGGACAATGAGCAGTTCTTC . . TRBJ2-1 TRBV7-9
CASSLASGSQFEQFF TGTGCCAGCAGTTTGGCTAGCGGGAGCCAATTTGAGCAGTTCTTC . TRBD2 TRBJ2-1 TRBV27
CASRITETYNEQFF TGTGCCAGCAGGATTACAGAAACCTACAATGAGCAGTTCTTC . . TRBJ2-1 TRBV2
CASSQDRAYQPQHF TGCGCCAGCAGCCAGGACAGGGCATATCAGCCCCAGCATTTT . TRBD1 TRBJ1-5 TRBV4-1
CSARGGEQFF TGCAGTGCTAGAGGCGGTGAGCAGTTCTTC . . TRBJ2-1 TRBV20-1
CASGPLPDRGHTEAFF TGTGCTAGTGGTCCGCTGCCGGACAGGGGCCACACTGAAGCTTTCTTT . TRBD1 TRBJ1-1 TRBV12-5
CASSSSGSYNEQFF TGCGCCAGCAGCAGTAGCGGATCCTACAATGAGCAGTTCTTC . . TRBJ2-1 TRBV5-1
CARSWERELPYEQYF TGTGCCAGAAGCTGGGAGCGGGAGCTGCCCTACGAGCAGTACTTC . TRBD2 TRBJ2-7 TRBV5-3
CASSLPGQGVYEQYF TGTGCCAGCAGTCTACCGGGACAGGGGGTCTACGAGCAGTACTTC . TRBD1 TRBJ2-7 TRBV28
CASSNPIPGLAADTGELFF TGTGCCAGCAGCAATCCGATCCCGGGACTAGCGGCCGATACCGGGGAGCTGTTTTTT . TRBD2 TRBJ2-2 TRBV2
CAWGTGNSPLHF TGTGCCTGGGGGACAGGCAATTCACCCCTCCACTTT . TRBD1 TRBJ1-6 TRBV30
CASSFSGRNTGELFF TGTGCCAGCAGCTTTAGCGGGAGGAACACCGGGGAGCTGTTTTTT . TRBD2 TRBJ2-2 TRBV7-6
CASKGPLLTGTSDEKLFF TGTGCCAGTAAAGGACCCCTTCTTACCGGGACATCCGATGAAAAACTGTTTTTT . . TRBJ1-4 TRBV19
CASGTGMYQPQHF TGTGCCAGCGGGACAGGGATGTATCAGCCCCAGCATTTT . TRBD1 TRBJ1-5 TRBV6-1
CASSLREVSNQPQHF TGTGCCAGCAGTTTACGAGAGGTTAGCAATCAGCCCCAGCATTTT . . TRBJ1-5 TRBV28
CASSYSAGAGNTIYF TGTGCCAGCAGTTACTCAGCGGGCGCTGGAAACACCATATATTTT . . TRBJ1-3 TRBV6-5
CASGVMGSTEAFF TGCGCCAGCGGCGTGATGGGGAGCACTGAAGCTTTCTTT . . TRBJ1-1 TRBV5-1
CASSGTGSGANVLTF TGCGCCAGCAGCGGGACAGGGTCTGGGGCCAACGTCCTGACTTTC . TRBD1 TRBJ2-6 TRBV5-1
CASSLAGGAYNEQFF TGTGCCAGCAGCTTAGCGGGAGGGGCCTACAATGAGCAGTTCTTC . TRBD2 TRBJ2-1 TRBV5-6
CASSFSFGVPYEQYF TGTGCCAGCAGTTTCAGCTTCGGGGTCCCCTACGAGCAGTACTTC . . TRBJ2-7 TRBV27
CASSLGLAGSYEQYF TGTGCCAGCAGCTTGGGACTAGCAGGGTCCTACGAGCAGTACTTC . TRBD2 TRBJ2-7 TRBV7-9
CASSYTQGAYEQYF TGTGCCAGCAGTTACACACAGGGAGCCTACGAGCAGTACTTC . . TRBJ2-7 TRBV6-5
CASSPGGSPFSEQFF TGTGCCAGCTCACCAGGCGGGAGCCCTTTCAGTGAGCAGTTCTTC . TRBD2 TRBJ2-1 TRBV18
CASSRMGHANTEAFF TGTGCCAGCAGTCGCATGGGACACGCGAACACTGAAGCTTTCTTT . . TRBJ1-1 TRBV6-5
CASSFLPGQGPYLNYGYTF TGTGCCAGCAGTTTCCTCCCGGGACAGGGGCCATATTTGAACTATGGCTACACCTTC . TRBD1 TRBJ1-2 TRBV27
CASSLAGRTGDTEAFF TGCGCCAGCAGCTTGGCTGGACGGACAGGGGACACTGAAGCTTTCTTT once TRBD1 TRBJ1-1 TRBV5-1
CATSRAGLGGHQVGTDTQYF TGTGCCACCAGCAGAGCGGGTCTGGGAGGGCACCAAGTCGGTACAGATACGCAGTATTTT . TRBD2 TRBJ2-3 TRBV15
CASSATGRGELFF TGTGCCAGCAGCGCGACAGGGCGCGGGGAGCTGTTTTTT once TRBD1 TRBJ2-2 TRBV7-8
CASSRGRPDTQYF TGTGCCAGCAGCCGCGGGAGACCAGATACGCAGTATTTT few TRBD2 TRBJ2-3 TRBV7-8
CASSEFNRAYGYTF TGTGCCAGCAGTGAATTTAACAGGGCCTATGGCTACACCTTC . . TRBJ1-2 TRBV25-1
CASRIGQNTEAFF TGTGCCAGCAGGATCGGACAGAATACTGAAGCTTTCTTT . . TRBJ1-1 TRBV2
CASSSPQGARWTEAFF TGCGCCAGCAGCTCGCCTCAGGGGGCGAGGTGGACTGAAGCTTTCTTT . TRBD1 TRBJ1-1 TRBV5-1